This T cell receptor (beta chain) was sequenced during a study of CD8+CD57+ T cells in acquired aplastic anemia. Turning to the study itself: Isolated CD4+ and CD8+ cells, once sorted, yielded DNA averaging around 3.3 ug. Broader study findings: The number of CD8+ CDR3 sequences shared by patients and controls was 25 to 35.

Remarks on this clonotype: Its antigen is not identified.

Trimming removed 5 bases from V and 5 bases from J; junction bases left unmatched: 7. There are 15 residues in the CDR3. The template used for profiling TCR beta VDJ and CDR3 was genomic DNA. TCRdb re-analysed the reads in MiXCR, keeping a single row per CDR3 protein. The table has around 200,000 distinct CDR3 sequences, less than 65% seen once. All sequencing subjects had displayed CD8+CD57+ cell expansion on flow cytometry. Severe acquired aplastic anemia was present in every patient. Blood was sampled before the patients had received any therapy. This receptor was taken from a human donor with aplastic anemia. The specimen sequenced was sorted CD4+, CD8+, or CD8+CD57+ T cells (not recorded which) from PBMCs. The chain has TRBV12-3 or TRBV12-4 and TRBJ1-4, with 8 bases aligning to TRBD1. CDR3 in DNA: TGTGCCAGCAGTCGACAGGGGAAGGGGAATGAAAAACTGTTTTTT. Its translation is CASSRQGKGNEKLFF.